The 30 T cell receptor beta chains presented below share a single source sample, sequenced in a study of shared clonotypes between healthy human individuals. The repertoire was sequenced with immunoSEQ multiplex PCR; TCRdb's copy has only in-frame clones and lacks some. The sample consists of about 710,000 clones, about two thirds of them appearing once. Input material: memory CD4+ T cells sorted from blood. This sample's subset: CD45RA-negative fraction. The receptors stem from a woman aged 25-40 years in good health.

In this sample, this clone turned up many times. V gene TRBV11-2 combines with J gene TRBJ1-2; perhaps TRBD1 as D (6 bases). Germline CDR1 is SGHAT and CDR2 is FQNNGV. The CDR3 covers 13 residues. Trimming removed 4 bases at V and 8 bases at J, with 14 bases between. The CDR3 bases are TGTGCCAGCAGCTACAGGGTAGCAAACGGCTACACCTTC. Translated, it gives CASSYRVANGYTF.

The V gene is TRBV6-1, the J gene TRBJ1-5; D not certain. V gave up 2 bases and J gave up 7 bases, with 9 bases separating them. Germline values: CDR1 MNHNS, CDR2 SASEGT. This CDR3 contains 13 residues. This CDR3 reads CASSERSRQPQHF. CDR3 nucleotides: TGTGCCAGCAGTGAACGGAGCCGGCAGCCCCAGCATTTT.

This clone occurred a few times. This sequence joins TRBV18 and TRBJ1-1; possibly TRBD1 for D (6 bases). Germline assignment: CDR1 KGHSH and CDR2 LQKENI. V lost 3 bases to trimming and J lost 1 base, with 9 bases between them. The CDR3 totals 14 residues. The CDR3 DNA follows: TGTGCCAGCTCACCGGACAGTGGGAACACTGAAGCTTTCTTT. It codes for CASSPDSGNTEAFF.

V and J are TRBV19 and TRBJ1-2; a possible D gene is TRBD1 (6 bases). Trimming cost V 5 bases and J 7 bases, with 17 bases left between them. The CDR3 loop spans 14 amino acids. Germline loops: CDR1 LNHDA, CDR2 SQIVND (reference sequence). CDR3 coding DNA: TGTGCCAGTAGTCCGGGGGCAGACAGTATTGGCTACACCTTC. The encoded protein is CASSPGADSIGYTF.

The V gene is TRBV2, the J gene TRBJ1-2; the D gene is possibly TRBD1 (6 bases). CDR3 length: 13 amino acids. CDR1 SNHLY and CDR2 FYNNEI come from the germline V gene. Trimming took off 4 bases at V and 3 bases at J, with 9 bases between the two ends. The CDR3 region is CASSAGVYYGYTF. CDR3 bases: TGTGCCAGCAGTGCAGGGGTCTACTATGGCTACACCTTC.

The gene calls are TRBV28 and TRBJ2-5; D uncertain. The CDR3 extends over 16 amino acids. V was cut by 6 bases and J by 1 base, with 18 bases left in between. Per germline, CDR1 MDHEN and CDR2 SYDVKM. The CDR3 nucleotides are TGTGCCAGCAGCGCAAAAAAGGAGTTTTTCCAAGAGACCCAGTACTTC. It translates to CASSAKKEFFQETQYF.

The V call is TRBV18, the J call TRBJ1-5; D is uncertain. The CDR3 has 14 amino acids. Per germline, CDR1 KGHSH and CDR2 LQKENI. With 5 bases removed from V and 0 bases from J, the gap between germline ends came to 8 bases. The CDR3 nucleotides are TGTGCCAGCTCAGCTGACATTAGCAATCAGCCCCAGCATTTT. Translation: CASSADISNQPQHF.

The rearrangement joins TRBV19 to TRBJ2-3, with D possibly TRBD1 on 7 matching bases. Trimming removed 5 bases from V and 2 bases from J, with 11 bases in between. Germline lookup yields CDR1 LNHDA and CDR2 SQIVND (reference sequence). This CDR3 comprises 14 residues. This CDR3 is CASSAGQTTDTQYF. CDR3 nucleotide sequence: TGTGCCAGTAGTGCGGGACAGACCACAGATACGCAGTATTTT.

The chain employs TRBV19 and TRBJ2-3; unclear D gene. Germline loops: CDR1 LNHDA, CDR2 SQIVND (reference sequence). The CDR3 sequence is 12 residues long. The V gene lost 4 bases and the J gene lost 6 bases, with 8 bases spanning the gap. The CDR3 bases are TGTGCCAGTAGTACTGATGCGGATACGCAGTATTTT. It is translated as CASSTDADTQYF.

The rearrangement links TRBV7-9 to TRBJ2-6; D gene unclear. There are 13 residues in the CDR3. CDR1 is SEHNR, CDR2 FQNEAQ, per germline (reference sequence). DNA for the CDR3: TGTGCAGGAGTCCGGTCTGGGGCCAACGTCCTGACTTTC. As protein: CAGVRSGANVLTF.

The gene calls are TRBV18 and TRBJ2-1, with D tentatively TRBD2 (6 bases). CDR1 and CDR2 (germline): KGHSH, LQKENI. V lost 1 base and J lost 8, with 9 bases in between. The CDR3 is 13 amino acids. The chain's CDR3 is CASSPRRDDEQFF. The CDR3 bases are TGTGCCAGCTCACCACGGCGGGACGATGAGCAGTTCTTC.

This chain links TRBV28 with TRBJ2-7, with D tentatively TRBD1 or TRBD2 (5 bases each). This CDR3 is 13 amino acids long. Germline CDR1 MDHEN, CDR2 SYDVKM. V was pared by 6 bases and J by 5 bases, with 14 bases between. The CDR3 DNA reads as TGTGCCAGCAGAACCGGGGCAAGAAACGAGCAGTACTTC. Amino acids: CASRTGARNEQYF.

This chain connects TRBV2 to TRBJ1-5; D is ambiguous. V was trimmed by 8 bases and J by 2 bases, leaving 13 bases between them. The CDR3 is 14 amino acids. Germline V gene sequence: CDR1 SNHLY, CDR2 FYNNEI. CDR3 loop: CASANQERNQPQHF. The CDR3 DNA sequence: TGTGCCAGCGCTAACCAAGAGCGCAATCAGCCCCAGCATTTT.

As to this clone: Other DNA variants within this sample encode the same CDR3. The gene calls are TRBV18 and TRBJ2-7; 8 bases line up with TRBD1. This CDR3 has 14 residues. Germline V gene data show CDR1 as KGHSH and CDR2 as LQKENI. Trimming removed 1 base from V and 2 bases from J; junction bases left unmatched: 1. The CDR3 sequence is CASSPRQGTYEQYF. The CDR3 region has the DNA TGTGCCAGCTCACCACGACAGGGGACCTACGAGCAGTACTTC.

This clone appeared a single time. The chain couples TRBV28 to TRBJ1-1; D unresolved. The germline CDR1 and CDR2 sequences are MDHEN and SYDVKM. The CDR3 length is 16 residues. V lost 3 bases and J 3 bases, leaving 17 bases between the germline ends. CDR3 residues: CASSLVVRVSHTEAFF. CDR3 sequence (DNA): TGTGCCAGCAGTTTGGTGGTGCGGGTCTCGCACACTGAAGCTTTCTTT.

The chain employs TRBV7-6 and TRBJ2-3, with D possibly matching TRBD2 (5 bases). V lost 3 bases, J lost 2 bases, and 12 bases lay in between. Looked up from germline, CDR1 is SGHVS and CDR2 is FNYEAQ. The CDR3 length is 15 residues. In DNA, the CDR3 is TGTGCCAGCAGCTTGGAGACTACCAACACAGATACGCAGTATTTT. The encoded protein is CASSLETTNTDTQYF.

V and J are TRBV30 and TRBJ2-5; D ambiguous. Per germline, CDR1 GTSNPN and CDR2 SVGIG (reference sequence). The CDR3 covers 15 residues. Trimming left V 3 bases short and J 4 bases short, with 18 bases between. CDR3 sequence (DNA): TGTGCCTGGAGACCTGGGTCCAGCACCAGAGAGACCCAGTACTTC. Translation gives CAWRPGSSTRETQYF.

The CDR3 sequence: CASSTSGISNQPQHF. The CDR3, as DNA: TGTGCCAGCAGTACGTCCGGGATTAGCAATCAGCCCCAGCATTTT. The gene calls are TRBV6-5 and TRBJ1-5; D is unresolved. Trimming removed 5 bases at V and 0 bases at J, with 11 bases between. CDR1 MNHEY and CDR2 SVGAGI come from the germline V gene. This CDR3 is built from 15 residues.

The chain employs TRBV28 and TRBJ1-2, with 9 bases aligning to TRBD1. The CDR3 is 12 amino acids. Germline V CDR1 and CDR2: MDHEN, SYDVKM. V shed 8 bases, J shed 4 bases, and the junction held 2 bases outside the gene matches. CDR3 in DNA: TGTGCCAGCGACAGGGGGGGCTATGGCTACACCTTC. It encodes CASDRGGYGYTF.

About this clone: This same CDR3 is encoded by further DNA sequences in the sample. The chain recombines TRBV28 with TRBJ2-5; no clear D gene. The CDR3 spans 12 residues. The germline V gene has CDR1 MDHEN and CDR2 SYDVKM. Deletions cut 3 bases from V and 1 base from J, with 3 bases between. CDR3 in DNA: TGTGCCAGCAGTTTGGGCCAAGAGACCCAGTACTTC. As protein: CASSLGQETQYF.

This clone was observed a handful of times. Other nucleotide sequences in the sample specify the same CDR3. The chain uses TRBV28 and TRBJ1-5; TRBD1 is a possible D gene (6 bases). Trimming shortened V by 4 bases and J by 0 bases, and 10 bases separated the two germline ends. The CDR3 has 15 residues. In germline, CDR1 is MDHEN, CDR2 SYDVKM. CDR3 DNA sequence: TGTGCCAGCAGTTCCCAGGGGACTAGCAATCAGCCCCAGCATTTT. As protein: CASSSQGTSNQPQHF. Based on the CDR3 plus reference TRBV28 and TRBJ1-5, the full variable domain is DVKVTQSSRYLVKRTGEKVFLECVQDMDHENMFWYRQDPGLGLRLIYFSYDVKMKEKGDIPEGYSVSREKKERFSLILESASTNQTSMYLCASSSQGTSNQPQHFGDGTRLSIL.

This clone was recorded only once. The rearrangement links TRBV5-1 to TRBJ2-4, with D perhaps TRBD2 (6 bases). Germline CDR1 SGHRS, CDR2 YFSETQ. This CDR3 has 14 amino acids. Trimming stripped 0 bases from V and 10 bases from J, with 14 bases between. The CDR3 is CASSLAAGPPIQYF. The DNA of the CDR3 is TGCGCCAGCAGCTTGGCGGCGGGGCCTCCAATTCAGTACTTC.

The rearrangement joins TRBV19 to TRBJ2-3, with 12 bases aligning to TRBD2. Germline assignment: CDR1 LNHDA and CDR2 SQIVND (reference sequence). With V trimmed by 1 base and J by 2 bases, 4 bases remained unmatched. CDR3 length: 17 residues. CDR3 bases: TGTGCCAGTAGTATAGTCCTAGCGGGAGGGCCCACAGATACGCAGTATTTT. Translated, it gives CASSIVLAGGPTDTQYF.

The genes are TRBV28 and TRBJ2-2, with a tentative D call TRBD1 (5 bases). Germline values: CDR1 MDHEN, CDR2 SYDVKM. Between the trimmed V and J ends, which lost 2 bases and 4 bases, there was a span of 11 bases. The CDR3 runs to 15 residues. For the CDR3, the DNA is TGTGCCAGCAGTTTAGACGTCAGGGCCACCGGGGAGCTGTTTTTT. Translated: CASSLDVRATGELFF.

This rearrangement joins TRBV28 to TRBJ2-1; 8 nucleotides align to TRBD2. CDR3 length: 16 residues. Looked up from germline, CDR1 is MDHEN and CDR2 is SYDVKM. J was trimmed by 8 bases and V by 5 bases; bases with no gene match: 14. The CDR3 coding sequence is TGTGCCAGCAGTCCGCGCGGGAGGACCGCAATCTATGAGCAGTTCTTC. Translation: CASSPRGRTAIYEQFF.

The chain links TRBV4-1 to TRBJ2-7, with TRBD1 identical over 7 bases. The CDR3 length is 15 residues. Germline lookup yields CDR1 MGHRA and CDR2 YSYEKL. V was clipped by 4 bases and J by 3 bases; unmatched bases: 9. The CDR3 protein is CASSRIPGQLYEQYF. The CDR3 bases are TGCGCCAGCAGCCGGATTCCGGGACAGCTCTACGAGCAGTACTTC.

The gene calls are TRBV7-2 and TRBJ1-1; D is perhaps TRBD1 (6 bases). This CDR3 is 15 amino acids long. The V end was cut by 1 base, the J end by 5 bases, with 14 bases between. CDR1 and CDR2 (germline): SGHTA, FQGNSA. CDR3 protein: CASSLVPGEWTEAFF. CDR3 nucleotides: TGTGCCAGCAGCTTAGTGCCAGGGGAATGGACTGAAGCTTTCTTT.

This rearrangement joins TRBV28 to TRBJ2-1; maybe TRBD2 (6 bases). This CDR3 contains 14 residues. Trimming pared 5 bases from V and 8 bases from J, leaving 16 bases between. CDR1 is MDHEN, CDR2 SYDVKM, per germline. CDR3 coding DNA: TGTGCCAGCAGTCGGAGGGGTGGTTTGGATGAGCAGTTCTTC. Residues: CASSRRGGLDEQFF.

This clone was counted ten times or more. CDR3 DNA sequence: TGTGCCAGCAGCTTGGCCGGGGCTAGCGGGAGGACTGAGCAGTTCTTC. It encodes CASSLAGASGRTEQFF. The rearrangement links TRBV5-4 to TRBJ2-1; 11 positions agree with TRBD2. The CDR3 totals 16 residues. CDR1 and CDR2 from the germline V gene are SGHNT and YYREEE (reference sequence). J lost 9 bases, V lost 0 bases, and 8 bases had no gene match. The complete variable domain, with remaining parts taken from reference TRBV5-4 and TRBJ2-1, reads ETGVTQSPTHLIKTRGQQVTLRCSSQSGHNTVSWYQQALGQGPQFIFQYYREEENGRGNFPPRFSGLQFPNYSSELNVNALELDDSALYLCASSLAGASGRTEQFFGPGTRLTVL.

CDR3 sequence (DNA): TGTGCCAGCAGCTCGGGGGTAGGGACCGGGGAGCTGTTTTTT. The encoded protein is CASSSGVGTGELFF. V is TRBV7-9 and J is TRBJ2-2; D perhaps matches TRBD2 (6 bases). From germline, CDR1 is SEHNR and CDR2 FQNEAQ (reference sequence). The V gene lost 4 bases and the J gene lost 5 bases, with 11 bases spanning the gap. The CDR3 extends over 14 amino acids.